This TCR beta chain appears in the sequencing data of a study of shared clonotypes between healthy human individuals. General study findings and limits: The sampled material consisted only of blood, and tissue repertoires are likely to differ. Donor scarcity curtailed the genetic and exposure-history diversity represented herein.

With respect to this clone: What it recognizes is unknown.

The repertoire was sequenced with immunoSEQ multiplex PCR; TCRdb's copy has only in-frame clones and lacks some. This table has about 490,000 clones, roughly four fifths appearing once. Losses at the gene ends were 0 bases for V and 7 bases for J; bases not matched to a gene: 19. The CDR3 extends over 22 amino acids. The germline V gene has CDR1 SNHLY and CDR2 FYNNEI. This TCR came from a middle-aged woman in good health. Some clones in this sample may be carry-over from other donors' samples. The sequencing input was PBMCs. The chain carries TRBV2 and TRBJ2-1; TRBD2 aligns across 15 bases. The CDR3 DNA reads as TGTGCCAGCAGTGAAGCCTGGAAGGGACTAGCGGGAGGAGGGGCCTCCGGGAATGAGCAGTTCTTC. Its protein is CASSEAWKGLAGGGASGNEQFF.